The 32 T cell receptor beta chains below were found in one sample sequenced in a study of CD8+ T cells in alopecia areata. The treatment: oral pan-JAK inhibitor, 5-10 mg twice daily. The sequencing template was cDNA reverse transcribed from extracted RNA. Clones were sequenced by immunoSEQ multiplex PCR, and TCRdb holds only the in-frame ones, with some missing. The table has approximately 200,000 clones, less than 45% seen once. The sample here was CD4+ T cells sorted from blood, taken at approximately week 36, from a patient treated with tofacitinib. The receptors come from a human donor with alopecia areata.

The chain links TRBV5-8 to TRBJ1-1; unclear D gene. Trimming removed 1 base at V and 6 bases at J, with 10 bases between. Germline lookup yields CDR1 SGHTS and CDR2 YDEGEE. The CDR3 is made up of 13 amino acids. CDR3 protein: CASSLYPGAEAFF. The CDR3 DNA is TGTGCCAGCAGCTTGTATCCAGGCGCTGAAGCTTTCTTT.

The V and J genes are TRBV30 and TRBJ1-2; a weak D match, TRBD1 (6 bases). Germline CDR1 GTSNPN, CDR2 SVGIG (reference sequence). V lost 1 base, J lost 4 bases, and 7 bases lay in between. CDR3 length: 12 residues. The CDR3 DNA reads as TGTGCCTGGAGTGCGGACAGCTATGGCTACACCTTC. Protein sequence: CAWSADSYGYTF.

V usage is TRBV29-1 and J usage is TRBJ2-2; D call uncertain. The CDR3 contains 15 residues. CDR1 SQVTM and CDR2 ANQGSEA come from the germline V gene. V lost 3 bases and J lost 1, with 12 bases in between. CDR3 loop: CSVEVRLKNTGELFF. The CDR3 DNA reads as TGCAGCGTTGAGGTGAGACTTAAGAACACCGGGGAGCTGTTTTTT.

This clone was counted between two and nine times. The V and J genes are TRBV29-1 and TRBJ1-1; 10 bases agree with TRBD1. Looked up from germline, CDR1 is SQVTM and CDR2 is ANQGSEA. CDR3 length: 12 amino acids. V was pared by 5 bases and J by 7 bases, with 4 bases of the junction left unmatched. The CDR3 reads CSVSGQGVEAFF. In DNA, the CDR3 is TGCAGCGTTTCTGGACAGGGGGTTGAAGCTTTCTTT.

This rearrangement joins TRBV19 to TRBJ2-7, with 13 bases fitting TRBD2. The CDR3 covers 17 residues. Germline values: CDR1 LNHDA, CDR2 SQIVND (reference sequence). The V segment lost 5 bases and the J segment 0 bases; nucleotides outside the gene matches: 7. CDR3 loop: CASSPGLAGWSSYEQYF. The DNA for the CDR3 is TGTGCCAGTAGTCCGGGACTAGCGGGATGGAGCTCCTACGAGCAGTACTTC.

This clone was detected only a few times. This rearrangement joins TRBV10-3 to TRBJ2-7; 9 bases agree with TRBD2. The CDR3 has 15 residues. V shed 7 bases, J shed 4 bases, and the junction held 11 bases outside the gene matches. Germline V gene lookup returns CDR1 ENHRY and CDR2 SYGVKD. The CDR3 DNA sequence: TGTGCCATCAAGAAAGCGGGAGGCTCTAATTACGAGCAGTACTTC. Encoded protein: CAIKKAGGSNYEQYF.

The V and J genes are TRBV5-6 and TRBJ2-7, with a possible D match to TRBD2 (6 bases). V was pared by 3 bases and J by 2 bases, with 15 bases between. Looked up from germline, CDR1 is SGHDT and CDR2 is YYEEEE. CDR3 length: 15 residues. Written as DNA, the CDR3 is TGTGCCAGCAGCTACCTAGCGACGAGAGCCTACGAGCAGTACTTC. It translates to CASSYLATRAYEQYF.

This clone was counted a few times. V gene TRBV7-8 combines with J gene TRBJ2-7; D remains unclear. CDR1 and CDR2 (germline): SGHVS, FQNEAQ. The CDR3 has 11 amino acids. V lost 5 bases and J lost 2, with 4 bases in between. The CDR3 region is CASSPAYEQYF. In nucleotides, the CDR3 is TGTGCCAGCAGCCCGGCCTACGAGCAGTACTTC.

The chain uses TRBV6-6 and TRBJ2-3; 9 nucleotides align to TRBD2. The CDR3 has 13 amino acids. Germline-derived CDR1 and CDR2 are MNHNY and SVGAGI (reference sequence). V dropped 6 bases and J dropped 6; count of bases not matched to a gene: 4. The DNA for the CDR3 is TGTGCCAGCAGGCGGACTAGCGATGATACGCAGTATTTT. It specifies CASRRTSDDTQYF.

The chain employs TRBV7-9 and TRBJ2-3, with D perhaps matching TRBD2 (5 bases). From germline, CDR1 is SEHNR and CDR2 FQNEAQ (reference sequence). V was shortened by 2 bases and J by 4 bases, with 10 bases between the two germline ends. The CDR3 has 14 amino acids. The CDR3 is CASSLTGTADTQYF. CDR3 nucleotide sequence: TGTGCCAGCAGCTTAACGGGAACAGCAGATACGCAGTATTTT. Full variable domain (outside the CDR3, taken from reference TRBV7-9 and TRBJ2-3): DTGVSQNPRHKITKRGQNVTFRCDPISEHNRLYWYRQTLGQGPEFLTYFQNEAQLEKSRLLSDRFSAERPKGSFSTLEIQRTEQGDSAMYLCASSLTGTADTQYFGPGTRLTVL.

The CDR3 DNA is TGTGCCAGCAGTGGGGGTTTGAGGACAGATACGCAGTATTTT. The encoded protein is CASSGGLRTDTQYF. V and J are TRBV2 and TRBJ2-3; D is ambiguous. The CDR3 runs 14 residues. Trimming left V 4 bases short and J 3 bases short, with 11 bases between. CDR1 is SNHLY, CDR2 FYNNEI, per germline.

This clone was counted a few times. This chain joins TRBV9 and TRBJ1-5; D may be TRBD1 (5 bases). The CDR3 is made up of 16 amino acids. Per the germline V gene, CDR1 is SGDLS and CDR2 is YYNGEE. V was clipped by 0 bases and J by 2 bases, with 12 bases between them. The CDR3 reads CASSVEGGERNQPQHF. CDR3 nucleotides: TGTGCCAGCAGCGTAGAAGGAGGGGAGCGCAATCAGCCCCAGCATTTT.

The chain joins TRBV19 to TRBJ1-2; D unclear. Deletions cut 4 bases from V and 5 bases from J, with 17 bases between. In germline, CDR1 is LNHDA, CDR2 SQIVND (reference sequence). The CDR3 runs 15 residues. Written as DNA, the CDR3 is TGTGCCAGTAGTACGTCTCAAGTGTTACGATATGGCTACACCTTC. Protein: CASSTSQVLRYGYTF.

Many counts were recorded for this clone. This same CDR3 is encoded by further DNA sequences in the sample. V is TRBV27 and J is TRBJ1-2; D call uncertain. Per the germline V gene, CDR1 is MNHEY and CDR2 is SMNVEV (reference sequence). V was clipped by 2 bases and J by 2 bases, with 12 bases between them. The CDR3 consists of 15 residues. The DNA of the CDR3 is TGTGCCAGCAGTTTAAGTCCTCGGTTGAACTATGGCTACACCTTC. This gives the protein CASSLSPRLNYGYTF.

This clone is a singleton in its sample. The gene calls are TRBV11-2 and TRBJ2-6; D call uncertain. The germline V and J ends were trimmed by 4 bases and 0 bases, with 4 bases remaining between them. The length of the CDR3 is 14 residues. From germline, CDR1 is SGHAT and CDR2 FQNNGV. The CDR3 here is CASSWFSGANVLTF. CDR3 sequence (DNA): TGTGCCAGCAGCTGGTTCTCTGGGGCCAACGTCCTGACTTTC. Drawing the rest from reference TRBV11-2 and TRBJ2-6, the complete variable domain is EAGVAQSPRYKIIEKRQSVAFWCNPISGHATLYWYQQILGQGPKLLIQFQNNGVVDDSQLPKDRFSAERLKGVDSTLKIQPAKLEDSAVYLCASSWFSGANVLTFGAGSRLTVL.

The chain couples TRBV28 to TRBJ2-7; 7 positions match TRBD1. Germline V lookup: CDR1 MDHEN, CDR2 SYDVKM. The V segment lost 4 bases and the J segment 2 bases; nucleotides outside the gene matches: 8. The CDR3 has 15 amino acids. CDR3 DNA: TGTGCCAGCAGTTCCCCAAGGGGGCGAACCTACGAGCAGTACTTC. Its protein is CASSSPRGRTYEQYF.

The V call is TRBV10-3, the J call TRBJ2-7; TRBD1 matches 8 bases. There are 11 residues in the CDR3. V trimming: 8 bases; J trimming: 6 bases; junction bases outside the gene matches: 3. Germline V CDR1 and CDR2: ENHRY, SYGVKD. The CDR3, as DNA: TGTGCCATCCAGGACAGGGCCGAGCAGTACTTC. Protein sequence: CAIQDRAEQYF.

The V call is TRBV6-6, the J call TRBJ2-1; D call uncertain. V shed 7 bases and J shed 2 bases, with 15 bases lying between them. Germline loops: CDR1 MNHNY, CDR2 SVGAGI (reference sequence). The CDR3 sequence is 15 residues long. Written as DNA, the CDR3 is TGTGCCAGCAACTTAGACTCAAACGCCTACAATGAGCAGTTCTTC. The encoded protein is CASNLDSNAYNEQFF.

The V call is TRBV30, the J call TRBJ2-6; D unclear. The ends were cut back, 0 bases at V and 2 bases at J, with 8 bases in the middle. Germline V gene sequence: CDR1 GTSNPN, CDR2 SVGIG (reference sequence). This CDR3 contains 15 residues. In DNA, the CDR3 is TGTGCCTGGAGTGTACCGGCTGCTGGGGCCAACGTCCTGACTTTC. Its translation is CAWSVPAAGANVLTF.

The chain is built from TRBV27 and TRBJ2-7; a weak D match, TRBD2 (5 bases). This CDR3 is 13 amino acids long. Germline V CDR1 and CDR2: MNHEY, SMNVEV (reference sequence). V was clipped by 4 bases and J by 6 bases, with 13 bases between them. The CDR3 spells CASSSPRSGEQYF. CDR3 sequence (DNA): TGTGCCAGCAGTTCTCCCCGAAGCGGCGAGCAGTACTTC.

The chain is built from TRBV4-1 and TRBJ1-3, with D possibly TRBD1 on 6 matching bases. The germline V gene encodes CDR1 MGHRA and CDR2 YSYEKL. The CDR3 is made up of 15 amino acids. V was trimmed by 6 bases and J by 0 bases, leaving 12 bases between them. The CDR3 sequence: CASSPYRVSGNTIYF. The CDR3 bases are TGCGCCAGCAGTCCATACAGGGTCTCTGGAAACACCATATATTTT.

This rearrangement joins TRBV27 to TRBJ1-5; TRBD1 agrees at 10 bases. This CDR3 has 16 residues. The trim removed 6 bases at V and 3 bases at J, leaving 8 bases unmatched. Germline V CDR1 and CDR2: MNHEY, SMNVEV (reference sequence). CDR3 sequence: CASSSDRGRVNQPQHF. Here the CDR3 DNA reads TGTGCCAGCAGCTCTGACAGGGGGCGAGTCAATCAGCCCCAGCATTTT.

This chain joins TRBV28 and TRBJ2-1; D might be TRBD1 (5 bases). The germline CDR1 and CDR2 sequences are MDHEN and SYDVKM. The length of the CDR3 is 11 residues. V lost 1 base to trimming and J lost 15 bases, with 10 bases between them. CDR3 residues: CASSLSREWFF. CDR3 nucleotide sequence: TGTGCCAGCAGTTTATCCAGGGAATGGTTCTTC.

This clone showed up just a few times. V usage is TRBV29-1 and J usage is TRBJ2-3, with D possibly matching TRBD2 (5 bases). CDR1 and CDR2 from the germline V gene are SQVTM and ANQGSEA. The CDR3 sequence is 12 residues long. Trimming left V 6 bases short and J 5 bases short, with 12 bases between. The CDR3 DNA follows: TGCAGCGTCGAGGAACGGGGAGATACGCAGTATTTT. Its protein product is CSVEERGDTQYF.

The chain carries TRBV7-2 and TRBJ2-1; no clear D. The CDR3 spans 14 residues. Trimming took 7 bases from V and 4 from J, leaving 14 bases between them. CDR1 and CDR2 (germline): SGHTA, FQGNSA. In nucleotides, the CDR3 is TGTGCCAGCACCCCGGGTCACCAGTACAATGAGCAGTTCTTC. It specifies CASTPGHQYNEQFF.

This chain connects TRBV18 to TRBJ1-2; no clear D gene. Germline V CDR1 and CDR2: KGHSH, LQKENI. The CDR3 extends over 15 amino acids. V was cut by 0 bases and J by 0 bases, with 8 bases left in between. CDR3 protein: CASSPPTSSNYGYTF. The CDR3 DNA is TGTGCCAGCTCACCACCGACTAGCTCTAACTATGGCTACACCTTC.

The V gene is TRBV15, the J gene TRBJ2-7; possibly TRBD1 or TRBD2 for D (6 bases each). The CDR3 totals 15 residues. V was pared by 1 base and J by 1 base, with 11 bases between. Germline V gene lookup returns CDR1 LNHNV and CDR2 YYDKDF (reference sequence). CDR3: CATSRAQGRSYEQYF. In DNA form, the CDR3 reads TGTGCCACCAGCAGAGCCCAGGGGAGGTCCTACGAGCAGTACTTC.

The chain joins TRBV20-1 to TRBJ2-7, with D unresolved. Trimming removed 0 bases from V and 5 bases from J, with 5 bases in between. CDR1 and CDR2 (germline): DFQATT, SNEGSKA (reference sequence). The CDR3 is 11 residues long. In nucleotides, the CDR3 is TGCAGTGCTAGAGAAAATGACGAGCAGTACTTC. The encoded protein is CSARENDEQYF.

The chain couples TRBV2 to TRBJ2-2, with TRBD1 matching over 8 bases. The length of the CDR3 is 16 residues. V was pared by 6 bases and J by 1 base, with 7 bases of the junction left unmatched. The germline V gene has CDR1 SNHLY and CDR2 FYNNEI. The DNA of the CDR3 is TGTGCCAGCAGGGGCAGGGGGCTACGGAACACCGGGGAGCTGTTTTTT. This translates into CASRGRGLRNTGELFF.

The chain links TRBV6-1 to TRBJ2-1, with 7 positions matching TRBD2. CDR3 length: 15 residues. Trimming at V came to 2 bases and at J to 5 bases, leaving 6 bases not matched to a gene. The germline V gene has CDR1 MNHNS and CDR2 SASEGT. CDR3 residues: CASSESGAANNEQFF. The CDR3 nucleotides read TGTGCCAGCAGTGAAAGCGGGGCCGCTAACAATGAGCAGTTCTTC.

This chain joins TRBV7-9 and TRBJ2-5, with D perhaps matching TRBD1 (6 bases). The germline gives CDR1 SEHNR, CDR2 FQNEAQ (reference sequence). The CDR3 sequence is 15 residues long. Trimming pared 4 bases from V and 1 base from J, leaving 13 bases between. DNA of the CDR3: TGTGCCAGCAGCTCCGACAGGCTACTCCAAGAGACCCAGTACTTC. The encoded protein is CASSSDRLLQETQYF. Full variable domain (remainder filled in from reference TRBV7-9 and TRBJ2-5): DTGVSQNPRHKITKRGQNVTFRCDPISEHNRLYWYRQTLGQGPEFLTYFQNEAQLEKSRLLSDRFSAERPKGSFSTLEIQRTEQGDSAMYLCASSSDRLLQETQYFGPGTRLLVL.

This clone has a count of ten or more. CDR3 nucleotides: TGCGCCAGCACCCTGGGAGCGAGCTCCTACGAGCAGTACTTC. It specifies CASTLGASSYEQYF. The chain joins TRBV5-1 to TRBJ2-7; maybe TRBD2 (5 bases). CDR3 length equals 14 residues. Trimming cost V 6 bases and J 0 bases, with 13 bases left between them. The germline V gene encodes CDR1 SGHRS and CDR2 YFSETQ. The full variable domain, with the rest looked up from reference TRBV5-1 and TRBJ2-7, is KAGVTQTPRYLIKTRGQQVTLSCSPISGHRSVSWYQQTPGQGLQFLFEYFSETQRNKGNFPGRFSGRQFSNSRSEMNVSTLELGDSALYLCASTLGASSYEQYFGPGTRLTVT.